This TCR beta chain was found in a study of brain metastases from non-small cell lung cancer. Findings and limits, study-wide: TCR repertoires overlapped largely between brain metastases and matched primaries.

This CDR3 spans 14 amino acids. Between the trimmed V and J ends, which lost 6 bases and 1 base, there was a span of 12 bases. Germline V lookup: CDR1 SGDLS, CDR2 YYNGEE. As concerns this clone: As yet, its antigen is unknown.

Generated by immunoSEQ multiplex PCR, the TCRdb table keeps only in-frame clones and is missing some. The data hold 4,000 to 5,000 clones, with 60% to 85% observed a single time. J is TRBJ2-3 and V is TRBV9, with D maybe TRBD2 (7 bases). This TCR was sampled from a donor over 35 with non-small cell lung cancer. The sample comprised primary lung tumor tissue. The CDR3 coding sequence is TGTGCCAGCAACTGGGGGGGGCGCACAGATACGCAGTATTTT. Amino acid sequence: CASNWGGRTDTQYF.